This is a list of T cell receptor beta chains from one sample in a study of cytomegalovirus exposure and HLA in healthy donors. Data came from immunoSEQ multiplex PCR; TCRdb stores just in-frame clones and leaves some out. The profile shows 65,000 to 75,000 clones, 65% to 70% of them singletons. The specimen sequenced was PBMCs. The origin of the receptors is a woman in her twenties or thirties in good health and CMV-seronegative. Each CDR3 is given with its conserved first and last residue. The size entry is marked missing in some rows and otherwise reads once, few, many or a size class.

J gene,CDR3 length,clone size,V gene,CDR3 protein
TRBJ1-5,14,once,TRBV5-6,CASSLRQGGQPQHF
TRBJ2-3,17,.,TRBV11-2,CASSLDASGGFTDTQYF
TRBJ2-1,15,.,TRBV5-4,CASSPFRGTYNEQFF
TRBJ1-3,17,few,TRBV5-1,CASSLLPAGLSGNTIYF
TRBJ1-3,16,.,TRBV7-9,CASSLSVPGAGNTIYF
TRBJ1-6,14,.,TRBV15,CATSRGTEGSPLHF
TRBJ2-1,14,.,TRBV5-4,CASSSNLRGNEQFF
TRBJ1-1,15,.,TRBV5-8,CASSQGDRMNTEAFF
TRBJ2-7,15,.,TRBV2,CASSEPGQGSYEQYF
TRBJ1-2,14,.,TRBV6-6,CASSLHPGAMGYTF
TRBJ1-3,14,.,TRBV6-5,CASSRDRVGNTIYF
TRBJ1-5,15,many,TRBV21-1,CASSKGGGDHQPQHF
TRBJ2-7,15,.,TRBV7-6,CASSLRTGGHYEQYF
TRBJ1-6,14,few,TRBV6-1,CASSVGVDNSPLHF
TRBJ2-1,12,.,TRBV29-1,CSAWTGGNEQFF
TRBJ2-2,13,few,TRBV7-9,CASSSTGTGELFF
TRBJ1-1,12,few,TRBV5-6,CASSLGPFGAFF
TRBJ2-5,15,.,TRBV5-8,CASSLIRRGQETQYF
TRBJ1-6,15,.,TRBV5-1,CASSLEWREDSPLHF
TRBJ1-1,15,.,TRBV11-2,CASSQGLGAMAEAFF
TRBJ2-4,17,.,TRBV4-3,CASSQDRGIVAKNIQYF
TRBJ1-1,14,.,TRBV6-5,CASSQQRTGTEAFF
TRBJ1-2,15,once,TRBV18,CASSPRADNSYGYTF
TRBJ2-5,15,.,TRBV7-9,CASSLALDRVETQYF
TRBJ1-1,18,once,TRBV11-2,CASSLGRWDRRGNTEAFF
TRBJ2-6,17,few,TRBV19,CASSMGRYRSGANVLTF
TRBJ2-1,14,once,TRBV2,CASSAGGGPNEQFF
TRBJ2-3,16,few,TRBV30,CAWSSGGVMGTDTQYF